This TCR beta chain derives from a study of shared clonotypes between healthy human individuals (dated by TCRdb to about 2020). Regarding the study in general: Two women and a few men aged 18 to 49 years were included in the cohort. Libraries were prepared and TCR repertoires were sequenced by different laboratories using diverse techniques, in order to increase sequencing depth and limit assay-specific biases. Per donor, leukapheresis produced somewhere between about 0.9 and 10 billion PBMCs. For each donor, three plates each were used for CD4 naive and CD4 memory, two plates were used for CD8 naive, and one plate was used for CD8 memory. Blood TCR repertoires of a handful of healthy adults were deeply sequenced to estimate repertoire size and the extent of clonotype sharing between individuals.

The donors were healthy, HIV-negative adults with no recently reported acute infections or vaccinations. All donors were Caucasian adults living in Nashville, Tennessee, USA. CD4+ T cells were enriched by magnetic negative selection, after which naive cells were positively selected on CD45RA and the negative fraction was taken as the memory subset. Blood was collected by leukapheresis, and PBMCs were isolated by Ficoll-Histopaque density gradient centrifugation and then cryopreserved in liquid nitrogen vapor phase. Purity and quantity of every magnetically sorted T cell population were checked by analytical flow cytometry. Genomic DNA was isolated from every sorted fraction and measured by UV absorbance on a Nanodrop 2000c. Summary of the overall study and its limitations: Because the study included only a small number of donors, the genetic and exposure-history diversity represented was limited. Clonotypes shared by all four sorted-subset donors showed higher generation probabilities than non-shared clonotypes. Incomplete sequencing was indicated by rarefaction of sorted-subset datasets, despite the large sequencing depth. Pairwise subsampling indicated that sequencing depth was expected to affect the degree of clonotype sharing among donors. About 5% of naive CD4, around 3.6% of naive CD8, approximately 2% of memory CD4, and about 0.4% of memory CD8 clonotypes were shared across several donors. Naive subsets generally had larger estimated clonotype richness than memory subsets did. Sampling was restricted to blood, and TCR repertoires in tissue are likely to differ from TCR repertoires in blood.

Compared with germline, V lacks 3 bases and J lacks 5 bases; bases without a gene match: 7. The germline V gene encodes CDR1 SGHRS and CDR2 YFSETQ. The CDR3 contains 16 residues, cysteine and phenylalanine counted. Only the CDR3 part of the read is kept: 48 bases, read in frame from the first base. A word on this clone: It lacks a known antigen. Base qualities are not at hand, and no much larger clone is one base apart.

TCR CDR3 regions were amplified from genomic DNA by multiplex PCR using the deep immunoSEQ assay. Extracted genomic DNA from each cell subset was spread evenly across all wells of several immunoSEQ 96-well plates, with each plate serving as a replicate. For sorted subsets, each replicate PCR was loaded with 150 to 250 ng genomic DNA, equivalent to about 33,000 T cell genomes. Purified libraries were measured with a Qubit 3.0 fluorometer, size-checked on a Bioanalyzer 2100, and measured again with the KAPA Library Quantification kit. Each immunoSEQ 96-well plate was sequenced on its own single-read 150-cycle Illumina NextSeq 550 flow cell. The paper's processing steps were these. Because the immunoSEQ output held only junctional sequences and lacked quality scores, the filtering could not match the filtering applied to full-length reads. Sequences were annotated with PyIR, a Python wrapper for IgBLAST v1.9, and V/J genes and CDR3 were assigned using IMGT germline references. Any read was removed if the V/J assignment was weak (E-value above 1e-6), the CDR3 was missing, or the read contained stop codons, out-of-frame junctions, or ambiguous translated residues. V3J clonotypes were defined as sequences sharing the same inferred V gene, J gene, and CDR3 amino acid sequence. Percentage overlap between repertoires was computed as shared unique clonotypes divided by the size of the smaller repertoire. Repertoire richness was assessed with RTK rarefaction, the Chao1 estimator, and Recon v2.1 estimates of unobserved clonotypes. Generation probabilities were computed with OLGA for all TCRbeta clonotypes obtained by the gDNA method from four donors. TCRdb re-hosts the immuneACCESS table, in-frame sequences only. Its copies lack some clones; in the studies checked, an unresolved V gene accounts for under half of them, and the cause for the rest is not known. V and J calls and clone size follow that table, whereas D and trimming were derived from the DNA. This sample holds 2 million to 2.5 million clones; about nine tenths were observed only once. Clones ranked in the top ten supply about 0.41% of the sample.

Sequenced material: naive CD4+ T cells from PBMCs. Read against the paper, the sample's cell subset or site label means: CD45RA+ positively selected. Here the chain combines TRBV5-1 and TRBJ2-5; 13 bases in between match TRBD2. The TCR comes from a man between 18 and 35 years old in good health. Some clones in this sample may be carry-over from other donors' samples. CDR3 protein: CASSSTSGRAVETQYF. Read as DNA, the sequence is TGCGCCAGCAGCTCAACTAGCGGGAGGGCCGTTGAGACCCAGTACTTC.